The 6 T cell receptor beta chains below come from one sample, sequenced in a study of cytomegalovirus exposure and HLA in healthy donors. The method was immunoSEQ multiplex PCR; TCRdb's version includes in-frame clones alone and lacks a portion of them. Among some 84,000 clones listed, just over 90% were seen once. Sequencing input: PBMCs. The receptor set was obtained from a man younger than 45 in good health and CMV-seronegative.

J is TRBJ2-7 and V is TRBV28, with a possible D match to TRBD2 (5 bases). The CDR3 consists of 14 residues. V was cut by 4 bases and J by 3 bases, with 13 bases left in between. The germline CDR1 and CDR2 sequences are MDHEN and SYDVKM. The CDR3: CASSSTEEIYEQYF. DNA for the CDR3: TGTGCCAGCAGTTCAACGGAGGAGATCTACGAGCAGTACTTC.

CDR3: CASTGGRGGRTEAFF. Here the CDR3 DNA reads TGCGCCAGCACCGGGGGGAGGGGTGGGCGCACTGAAGCTTTCTTT. The V gene is TRBV5-1, the J gene TRBJ1-1, with D possibly TRBD1 on 5 matching bases. Germline loops: CDR1 SGHRS, CDR2 YFSETQ. The CDR3 spans 15 residues. V was clipped by 6 bases and J by 4 bases, with 19 bases between them.

This chain joins TRBV27 and TRBJ2-5; a weak D match, TRBD1 (6 bases). Germline V gives CDR1 MNHEY, CDR2 SMNVEV (reference sequence). This CDR3 is built from 15 residues. Trimming cost V 5 bases and J 5 bases, with 18 bases left between them. CDR3 sequence: CASSVGTGYGETQYF. DNA of the CDR3: TGTGCCAGCAGTGTCGGCACAGGGTATGGGGAGACCCAGTACTTC.

The chain links TRBV10-3 to TRBJ2-5; D remains unclear. The CDR3 covers 12 residues. Germline lookup yields CDR1 ENHRY and CDR2 SYGVKD. The germline V and J ends were trimmed by 6 bases and 5 bases, with 10 bases remaining between them. CDR3 DNA: TGTGCCATCAGCCCCATCGGGGAGACCCAGTACTTC. This sequence encodes CAISPIGETQYF.

A few counts support this clone. The chain employs TRBV4-2 and TRBJ2-1; 9 positions match TRBD2. This CDR3 has 16 residues. V shed 0 bases, J shed 4 bases, and the junction held 4 bases outside the gene matches. Germline V lookup: CDR1 LGHNA, CDR2 YNFKEQ. CDR3 DNA: TGTGCCAGCAGCCAAGATGGGACTAGCCTTTACAATGAGCAGTTCTTC. Protein sequence: CASSQDGTSLYNEQFF.

The chain combines TRBV20-1 with TRBJ1-1; unclear D gene. V gave up 5 bases and J gave up 7 bases, with 11 bases separating them. Germline lookup yields CDR1 DFQATT and CDR2 SNEGSKA (reference sequence). The CDR3 is made up of 11 amino acids. CDR3 nucleotides: TGCAGTGCTTCCCGCGGTGGTGAAGCTTTCTTT. This encodes CSASRGGEAFF.